The TCR beta chain under discussion was sequenced for a study of shared clonotypes between healthy human individuals. The donors, all of them Caucasian adults, lived in Nashville, Tennessee. Germline-derived CDR1 and CDR2 are LGHNA and YSLEER. This CDR3 is built from 15 residues. The V and J ends lost 2 bases and 6 bases respectively, with 13 bases between them. In the authors' workflow: Owing to the provision of junction-only sequences devoid of quality scores by immunoSEQ, filtering differed. Profiled with immunoSEQ multiplex PCR; TCRdb holds only in-frame clones, not every one. V, J and clone size derive from that table, while D and trimming were established from the DNA sequence. The sample records 400,000 to 600,000 clones, 75% to 80% being singletons.

This sequence originates from a woman in her 40s in good health. Some clones in this sample may be carry-over from other donors' samples. Sequenced: PBMCs. The chain joins TRBV4-3 to TRBJ2-2, with D tentatively TRBD1 (6 bases). The CDR3: CASSQTQGQPGELFF. Here the CDR3 DNA reads TGCGCCAGCAGCCAAACCCAAGGACAGCCCGGGGAGCTGTTTTTT.